The 16 T cell receptor beta chains below come from one sample, sequenced in a study of vaccination and CD4 T cells after COVID-19 (dated by TCRdb to the early 2020s). Library prep was done by PCR. Data came from an Illumina iSeq 100. TCR sequencing of DNA from cultured CD4+ T cells used the Oncomine TCR Beta short-read assay at the Johns Hopkins FTIC core. TCRdb reran the public reads through fastp at Q25 and MiXCR, keeping productive beta chains. All rows with the same CDR3 protein become a single entry with the most common DNA and genes. The sample table holds roughly 8,000 distinct CDR3 sequences, of which roughly three quarters were seen once. Together, the top ten hold 35% to 45% of the sample. Their antigens are not known. The label giving this sample's treatment or condition can be read as: roughly ten-day PBMC culture with coronavirus spike peptide pools or control peptides (ViraFEST assay).

Sequencing was performed on CD4+ T cells from blood, cultured in vitro. The receptors were gathered from a human donor who had recovered from COVID-19.

This clonotype was observed a few times. The chain links TRBV6-1 to TRBJ1-5; D is unresolved. This CDR3 comprises 12 residues. V gave up 2 bases and J gave up 8 bases, with 7 bases separating them. The germline V gene encodes CDR1 MNHNS and CDR2 SASEGT. The CDR3 reads CASSELGKPQHF. Written as DNA, the CDR3 is TGTGCCAGCAGTGAATTGGGAAAGCCCCAGCATTTT.

J is TRBJ1-2 and V is TRBV10-1; D may be TRBD1 (5 bases). Trimming stripped 0 bases from V and 3 bases from J, with 17 bases between. The CDR3 is made up of 17 amino acids. Germline values: CDR1 WNHNN, CDR2 SYGVQD (reference sequence). CDR3 in amino acids: CASSESFQTARDYGYTF. The CDR3 nucleotides read TGCGCCAGCAGTGAGTCTTTTCAGACAGCGAGAGACTATGGCTACACCTTC.

This chain joins TRBV7-6 and TRBJ2-3; D ambiguous. The CDR3 consists of 16 residues. The germline gives CDR1 SGHVS, CDR2 FNYEAQ. The germline V and J ends were trimmed by 6 bases and 2 bases, with 18 bases remaining between them. The CDR3 nucleotides are TGTGCCAGCAGTCGGCGGAGCGCGGACGTCACAGATACGCAGTATTTT. It specifies CASSRRSADVTDTQYF.

In this sample, this clonotype turned up a few times. J is TRBJ1-2 and V is TRBV7-2, with D tentatively TRBD1 (6 bases). Germline lookup yields CDR1 SGHTA and CDR2 FQGNSA. Deletions cut 5 bases from V and 7 bases from J, with 17 bases between. There are 14 residues in the CDR3. In DNA, the CDR3 is TGTGCCAGCAGCCCCCAACAGGGATCGGGTGGCTACACCTTC. Translation gives CASSPQQGSGGYTF.

The rearrangement uses TRBV4-1 and TRBJ1-2; no clear D gene. The CDR3 contains 14 residues. Germline V gene lookup returns CDR1 MGHRA and CDR2 YSYEKL. Trimming took 2 bases from V and 0 from J, leaving 7 bases between them. The CDR3 bases are TGCGCCAGCAGCCAACCTCGGACTAACTATGGCTACACCTTC. Translation gives CASSQPRTNYGYTF.

This clonotype was seen only once. The chain uses TRBV7-3 and TRBJ2-3; D unresolved. The CDR3 extends over 16 amino acids. The ends were cut back, 4 bases at V and 2 bases at J, with 16 bases in the middle. The germline CDR1 and CDR2 sequences are SGHTA and FQGTGA. In DNA, the CDR3 is TGTGCCAGCAGCTCGGACCCTAACCTGATCACAGATACGCAGTATTTT. It is translated as CASSSDPNLITDTQYF.

This clonotype was seen a few times. The chain is built from TRBV7-2 and TRBJ2-7; 7 bases agree with TRBD2. The junction had 2 bases not matched to a gene; V was cut back by 1 base and J by 2 bases. Germline assignment: CDR1 SGHTA and CDR2 FQGNSA. The CDR3 has 14 residues. CDR3 DNA: TGTGCCAGCAGCTTAGGGGGGGGTCCCTACGAGCAGTACTTC. Encoded protein: CASSLGGGPYEQYF.

As DNA, the CDR3 is TGCAGTGCTTTTCCAGCCTCTGGAAACACCATATATTTT. Translation gives CSAFPASGNTIYF. The chain joins TRBV20-1 to TRBJ1-3; D call uncertain. In germline, CDR1 is DFQATT, CDR2 SNEGSKA (reference sequence). V lost 5 bases to trimming and J lost 0 bases, with 8 bases between them. This CDR3 contains 13 residues.

This chain connects TRBV7-2 to TRBJ1-1; D is uncertain. The CDR3 runs to 13 residues. Trimming took 3 bases from V and 11 from J, leaving 16 bases between them. Germline V gene sequence: CDR1 SGHTA, CDR2 FQGNSA. The CDR3 sequence: CASSLSPGSGAFF. DNA for the CDR3: TGTGCCAGCAGCTTGTCCCCCGGCTCGGGTGCTTTCTTT.

The genes are TRBV10-2 and TRBJ1-5; D remains ambiguous. Germline V gene data show CDR1 as WSHSY and CDR2 as SAAADI. Trimming took off 5 bases at V and 7 bases at J, with 15 bases between the two ends. This CDR3 is 14 amino acids long. DNA for the CDR3: TGCGCCAGCAGTCCTACAGCCGACTTCCAGCCCCAGCATTTT. It is translated as CASSPTADFQPQHF.

The chain uses TRBV3-1 and TRBJ1-5; D unclear. Germline lookup yields CDR1 LGHDT and CDR2 YNNKEL (reference sequence). The V gene lost 1 base and the J gene lost 6 bases, with 7 bases spanning the gap. The CDR3 covers 13 residues. The CDR3, as DNA: TGTGCCAGCAGCCAAGGGGTGGCTCAGCCCCAGCATTTT. Protein: CASSQGVAQPQHF.

This clonotype came up once. The chain combines TRBV2 with TRBJ1-6, with D possibly TRBD1 on 6 matching bases. Trimming took off 6 bases at V and 6 bases at J, with 15 bases between the two ends. There are 15 residues in the CDR3. The V gene's germline CDR1 is SNHLY and CDR2 FYNNEI. The CDR3 loop reads CASSAQGISNSPLHF. The CDR3 DNA is TGTGCCAGCAGCGCCCAGGGGATCAGTAATTCACCCCTCCACTTT.

The rearrangement uses TRBV6-4 and TRBJ1-2, with 11 bases that match TRBD1. J was trimmed by 3 bases and V by 3 bases; bases with no gene match: 9. Per germline, CDR1 MRHNA and CDR2 SNTAGT. The length of the CDR3 is 17 residues. The CDR3 nucleotides are TGTGCCAGCAGTGATGCGTACCGGGACAGGGGGTACTATGGCTACACCTTC. It translates to CASSDAYRDRGYYGYTF.

The chain employs TRBV27 and TRBJ1-1; D is possibly TRBD1 (6 bases). V was pared by 5 bases and J by 4 bases, with 14 bases between. This CDR3 spans 14 amino acids. CDR1 and CDR2 from the germline V gene are MNHEY and SMNVEV (reference sequence). CDR3 coding DNA: TGTGCCAGCAGTAAAACAGGGAGGGGCACTGAAGCTTTCTTT. This codes for CASSKTGRGTEAFF.

This clonotype was seen more than once but under ten times. The chain employs TRBV20-1 and TRBJ1-5; TRBD1 matches at 7 bases. Trimming took 3 bases from V and 1 from J; bases not matched to a gene: 3. Germline values: CDR1 DFQATT, CDR2 SNEGSKA (reference sequence). The CDR3 is 14 amino acids. The CDR3 DNA reads as TGCAGTGCTAGCGGACAGGTGAGCAATCAGCCCCAGCATTTT. Residues: CSASGQVSNQPQHF.

The CDR3 nucleotides read TGTGCCAGCAGTTACCCCACGCAGGCGGTCTATGGCTACACCTTC. Protein sequence: CASSYPTQAVYGYTF. The rearrangement joins TRBV6-2 or TRBV6-3 to TRBJ1-2, with no clear D. The CDR3 is 15 residues long. V was trimmed by 2 bases and J by 4 bases, leaving 14 bases between them. Looked up from germline, CDR1 is MNHEY and CDR2 is SVGEGT.